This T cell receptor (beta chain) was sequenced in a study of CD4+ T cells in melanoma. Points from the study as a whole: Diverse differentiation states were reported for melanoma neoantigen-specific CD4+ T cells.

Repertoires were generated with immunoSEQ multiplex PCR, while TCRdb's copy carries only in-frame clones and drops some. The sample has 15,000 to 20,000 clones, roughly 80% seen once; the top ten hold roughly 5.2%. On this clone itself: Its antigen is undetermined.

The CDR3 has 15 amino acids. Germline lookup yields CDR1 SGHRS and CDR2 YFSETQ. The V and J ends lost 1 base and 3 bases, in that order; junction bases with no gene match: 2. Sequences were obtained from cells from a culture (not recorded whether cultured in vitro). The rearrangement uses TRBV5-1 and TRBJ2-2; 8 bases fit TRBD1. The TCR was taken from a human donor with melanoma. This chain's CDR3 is CASSLPQGDTGELFF. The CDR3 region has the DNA TGCGCCAGCAGCTTGCCACAGGGGGACACCGGGGAGCTGTTTTTT.